The next 3 T cell receptor beta chains were all read from a single sample in a study of vaccination effects on CD4 cells after COVID-19. Under the ViraFEST assay, PBMC were stimulated with viral peptide pools so that antigen-specific CD4+ T cells expanded. Sequencing was performed afterwards. Culturing for 10 days preceded CD4+ T cell isolation. Neither prior SARS-CoV-2 infection nor positive nucleocapsid antibodies were present in the vaccine recipients. These receptors are not linked to any known antigen. Libraries were prepared by immunoSEQ multiplex PCR; TCRdb keeps only in-frame clonotypes and omits some of them. The profile shows about 68,000 clones, 80% of them singletons. Sequenced material: CD4+ T cells from PBMCs cultured with SARS-CoV-2 spike peptides, taken before COVID-19 vaccination. The origin of the receptors is a human donor who received a COVID-19 vaccine.

The CDR3 loop reads CASSFAGIQNTEAFF. CDR3 coding DNA: TGTGCCAGCAGTTTCGCCGGGATCCAGAACACTGAAGCTTTCTTT. V is TRBV28 and J is TRBJ1-1; no firm D call. CDR1 MDHEN and CDR2 SYDVKM come from the germline V gene. V lost 3 bases and J lost 1, with 12 bases in between. The CDR3 consists of 15 residues. Drawing the rest from reference TRBV28 and TRBJ1-1, the complete variable domain is DVKVTQSSRYLVKRTGEKVFLECVQDMDHENMFWYRQDPGLGLRLIYFSYDVKMKEKGDIPEGYSVSREKKERFSLILESASTNQTSMYLCASSFAGIQNTEAFFGQGTRLTVV.

The J gene is TRBJ2-2, the V gene TRBV9; 7 bases are shared with TRBD1. Trimming removed 0 bases from V and 5 bases from J; junction bases left unmatched: 7. In germline, CDR1 is SGDLS, CDR2 YYNGEE. This CDR3 contains 16 residues. The DNA for the CDR3 is TGTGCCAGCAGCGTAGAGGGGACAGAAGGGACCGGGGAGCTGTTTTTT. This encodes CASSVEGTEGTGELFF.

CDR3 nucleotides: TGTGCCAGCAGCCCCAGAGGTGGAGCGGGGAGAGAGACCCAGTACTTC. This sequence encodes CASSPRGGAGRETQYF. This sequence joins TRBV3-1 (or the pseudogene TRBV3-2) and TRBJ2-5; 7 nucleotides align to TRBD2. Germline assignment: CDR1 LGHDT and CDR2 YNNKEL (reference sequence). V lost 4 bases and J lost 4; bases outside the gene matches: 12. The CDR3 runs to 16 residues.